The present entry profiles one T cell receptor (beta chain) with its context. Antigen specificity is unknown. Profiling that covered TCR beta VDJ and CDR3 relied on genomic DNA as its template. MiXCR, applied by TCRdb to the reads, yields one record per CDR3 protein. The repertoire holds nearly 60,000 distinct CDR3 sequences, with roughly three fifths as singletons. This sample is part of a study of CD8+CD57+ T cells in acquired aplastic anemia. Study-level results: Patients and controls turned out to have around 29 CD8+ CDR3 sequences in common.

This CDR3 spans 15 amino acids. J gave up 2 bases and V 5 bases, and 8 bases lay outside the gene matches. Germline-derived CDR1 and CDR2 are MNHEY and SVGEGT. Flow cytometry had shown expanded CD8+CD57+ cells in the patients chosen for sequencing. The enrolled patients all had severe acquired aplastic anemia. The sequenced sample was sorted CD4+, CD8+, or CD8+CD57+ T cells (not recorded which) from PBMCs. The sequence was obtained from a human donor with aplastic anemia. This sequence joins TRBV6-2 or TRBV6-3 and TRBJ2-7; TRBD1 aligns across 8 bases. CDR3 sequence (DNA): TGTGCCAGCAGTGCCACAGGGGGACCTACCTACGAGCAGTACTTC. Protein sequence: CASSATGGPTYEQYF.